This entry lists 14 T cell receptor beta chains sequenced from one sample in a study of tumor-infiltrating lymphocytes in primary liver carcinoma. A primer in the constant region served to generate TCR beta cDNA from approximately 460 ng of total RNA. It was through three nested multiplex PCR rounds of slightly modified ARM-PCR that TCR beta libraries arose. In the first two PCR rounds, TRBV1-TRBV30 forward primers were paired with a C-beta reverse primer, and each round lasted around 10 cycles. TCRdb re-analysed the multiplex PCR reads in MiXCR, keeping a single row per CDR3 protein. The table lists around 70,000 distinct CDR3 sequences, nearly 70% of them singletons. The source material, about 18-33 mg of unsorted bulk tissue, was used to co-extract RNA and DNA. The specimen sequenced was liver tumor tissue from sampling region 4. Subset indicated: tumor region T4, right-lateral pole. These receptors were obtained from a man aged 35-49 years with primary liver carcinoma and hepatitis B virus infection.

The rearrangement links TRBV11-2 to TRBJ2-2, with D perhaps matching TRBD2 (6 bases). From germline, CDR1 is SGHAT and CDR2 FQNNGV. The CDR3 covers 16 residues. With 1 base removed from V and 7 bases from J, the gap between germline ends came to 16 bases. The CDR3 is CASSLAALARIGELFF. CDR3 DNA sequence: TGTGCCAGCAGCTTAGCGGCGCTAGCGAGAATCGGGGAGCTGTTTTTT.

V usage is TRBV5-5 and J usage is TRBJ1-6; 7 bases align to TRBD1. The junction had 12 bases not matched to a gene; V was cut back by 4 bases and J by 5 bases. The CDR3 runs to 17 residues. Germline CDR1 SGHKS, CDR2 YYEKEE (reference sequence). The CDR3 protein is CASSPYRDSSNNSPLHF. The CDR3 DNA reads as TGTGCCAGCAGCCCCTACCGGGACAGTTCCAATAATTCACCCCTCCACTTT.

Concerning this clonotype itself: At one of its ends the junction is not consistent with the germline gene, which may arise from a read error. The gene calls are TRBV12-3 or TRBV12-4 and TRBJ2-2, with TRBD2 identical over 8 bases. CDR3 length equals 15 residues. CDR3 sequence (DNA): TGTGCCAGCAGCGTCGGGGGGGCGGGCACCGGGGGGCTGTTTTTT. Translation gives CASSVGGAGTGGLFF.

The table lists this clonotype with many counts. The rearrangement links TRBV10-3 to TRBJ2-1, with D unresolved. V was shortened by 3 bases and J by 8 bases, with 11 bases between the two germline ends. Germline V lookup: CDR1 ENHRY, CDR2 SYGVKD. The CDR3 is 13 amino acids. The CDR3 sequence is CAISDAEAHEQFF. In DNA, the CDR3 is TGTGCCATCAGTGACGCTGAGGCCCATGAGCAGTTCTTC.

A remark on this clonotype: Here the CDR3 omits its conserved ending phenylalanine or tryptophan, so a read error is the likely source. The DNA is left out, because the CDR3 cannot be placed on it with certainty; the CDR3 is given as TCRdb lists it. The chain links TRBV29-1 to TRBJ2-2; the D call in the table, TRBD1, was not verified against the DNA. The length of the CDR3 is 15 amino acids, counting both ends. CDR1 and CDR2 from the germline V gene are SQVTM and ANQGSEA. CDR3 protein: CSVEKDSSNTVEPFS.

V usage is TRBV11-2 and J usage is TRBJ2-5; a possible D gene is TRBD2 (5 bases). The CDR3 loop spans 13 amino acids. The germline V gene encodes CDR1 SGHAT and CDR2 FQNNGV. CDR3 nucleotide sequence: TGTGTCTGCAGCTTTAGCGTCGTAGAGACCCAGTACTTC. Its translation is CVCSFSVVETQYF.

With respect to this clonotype: It may be a read error: a sequence one base away is much more abundant. CDR3 region: CASSYSRGYSPFHF. The CDR3 DNA reads as TGTGCCAGCAGTTACTCCCGGGGGTACTCACCCTTCCACTTT. V usage is TRBV6-5 and J usage is TRBJ1-6, with a possible D match to TRBD1 (5 bases). The CDR3 loop spans 14 amino acids. CDR1 MNHEY and CDR2 SVGAGI come from the germline V gene.

Worth noting for this clonotype: A much larger clone lies a single base off, so this may be a read error. The chain is built from TRBV5-1 and TRBJ2-3; D is perhaps TRBD2 (5 bases). The ends were cut back, 0 bases at V and 3 bases at J, with 23 bases in the middle. Looked up from germline, CDR1 is SGHRS and CDR2 is YFSETQ. This CDR3 contains 19 residues. CDR3 DNA sequence: TGCGCCAGCAGCTTGGCCCAGGCTGGCGGGTACGGATCGACAGATACGCAGTATTTT. Translated: CASSLAQAGGYGSTDTQYF.

This clonotype was observed at least ten times. V and J are TRBV5-1 and TRBJ2-7; possible D gene TRBD1, 5 bases. Germline-derived CDR1 and CDR2 are SGHRS and YFSETQ. This CDR3 contains 15 residues. Deletions cut 0 bases from V and 6 bases from J, with 16 bases between. The CDR3 nucleotides read TGCGCCAGCAGCTTGGGTGGTTCCCCAGGGCTCGAGCAGTACTTC. It codes for CASSLGGSPGLEQYF.

V and J are TRBV11-3 and TRBJ2-7; D call uncertain. Germline CDR1 reads SGHNT; CDR2 reads YENEEA. The CDR3 consists of 16 residues. CDR3 nucleotide sequence: TGTGGGAGCAGTCTCCGACCGGGTCCTTACTCCTACGAGCAGTACTTC. Protein: CGSSLRPGPYSYEQYF. Drawing the rest from reference TRBV11-3 and TRBJ2-7, the complete variable domain is EAGVVQSPRYKIIEKKQPVAFWCNPISGHNTLYWYLQNLGQGPELLIRYENEEAVDDSQLPKDRFSAERLKGVDSTLKIQPAELGDSAVYLCGSSLRPGPYSYEQYFGPGTRLTVT.

Worth noting for this clonotype: At one of its ends the junction is not consistent with the germline gene, which may arise from a read error. The rearrangement uses TRBV11-2 and TRBJ2-1; TRBD2 matches at 10 bases. CDR1 and CDR2 (germline): SGHAT, FQNNGV. There are 17 residues in the CDR3. DNA of the CDR3: TGTGACAGCAGCTTAGATATCACTAGCGGGAACCACTATGAGCACTTCTTC. Translation: CDSSLDITSGNHYEHFF.

The V call is TRBV12-3 or TRBV12-4, the J call TRBJ1-1; 8 bases map to TRBD1. J was trimmed by 4 bases and V by 9 bases; bases with no gene match: 10. The CDR3 extends over 14 amino acids. CDR3 bases: TGTGCCAGTACCCAGGGGGCTATAGGCACTGAAGCTTTCTTT. Translation: CASTQGAIGTEAFF.

To note about this clonotype: The germline gene is not matched at one end of the junction; a read error may be the cause. The chain employs TRBV6-5 and TRBJ2-2; D could derive from TRBD1 or TRBD2 (6 bases each). The CDR3 has 15 residues. Germline V gives CDR1 MNHEY, CDR2 SVGAGI. The CDR3 nucleotides read TGTGCCGGCAGTTACAAACCCTGGGGGGCCGAGGAGCTGTTTTTT. It is translated as CAGSYKPWGAEELFF.

Turning to this clonotype: Germline is not matched at one junction end, which may reflect a read error. The rearrangement links TRBV29-1 to TRBJ2-3; no clear D gene. CDR1 and CDR2 (germline): SQVTM, ANQGSEA. The CDR3 covers 12 residues. CDR3 bases: TGCATCGTTAAAAAGGCGACGGCTACGCAGTATTTT. Translating it yields CIVKKATATQYF.